This TCR beta chain comes out of a study of blood T cell repertoires in COVID-19. Across the study: Specimens from acute and convalescent COVID-19 originated in the United States, Italy and Spain. T cells, B-cell-depleted T cells, or PBMCs supplied cDNA or gDNA.

This clone appeared a few times. Measured with immunoSEQ multiplex PCR; TCRdb has only the in-frame clones, and not every one. The data show 250,000 to 350,000 clones, roughly 90% seen once. The germline V gene encodes CDR1 WNHNN and CDR2 SYGVQD (reference sequence). This CDR3 has 14 amino acids. The V end was cut by 4 bases, the J end by 3 bases, with 11 bases between. This sequence joins TRBV10-1 and TRBJ2-3, with D maybe TRBD2 (6 bases). The receptor comes from a woman in her twenties or thirties with COVID-19, enrolled during active disease. Sequenced sample: peripheral blood. The CDR3 DNA is TGCGCCAGCAGTGCGCGGGATGGGACAGATACGCAGTATTTT. As protein: CASSARDGTDTQYF.